This TCR beta chain was documented in a study of blood T cell repertoires in COVID-19 (dated by TCRdb to 2020 to 2021). Regarding the complete study: Samples from collaborators originated in the United States, Italy and Spain and spanned both the acute and convalescent phases of COVID-19. The material from the prospective study consisted of cDNA or gDNA derived from T cells, B-cell-depleted T cells, or PBMCs. Subjects who had been exposed to COVID-19, were actively infected with it, or had recovered from it provided the deeply sampled blood TCRbeta repertoires that made up the dataset. The repertoires were released in a freely available public database meant as a resource for research on the immune response to SARS-CoV-2. Samples came from the ongoing ImmuneRACE study (first 160 participants) plus 1,254 subjects from 6 global collaborators. The sample metadata nearly always contained a de-identified subject ID, COVID-19 status, age in years and sex. Where HLA class I and class II types were available, the types were taken from metadata supplied by the sample provider, not from assay-based typing. Study-wide findings and limitations: How much clinical and demographic metadata was included differed by source and by participant, and the metadata was provided uncurated.

CDR1 and CDR2 are read off the germline V gene as KGHSH and LQKENI. Taken from cysteine to phenylalanine, the CDR3 has 18 residues. Solely the CDR3 DNA is kept, with 54 bases framed from the first base. The V end gives up 3 bases and the J end 3 bases, leaving 11 bases in the junction not matched to a gene. Whole blood was collected in K2EDTA tubes by collaborating institutions according to the institutions' own protocols. For TCRbeta analysis, collaborators shipped samples as frozen whole blood, isolated PBMCs, or DNA extracted from either of those sample types. TCRbeta CDR3 regions were amplified from genomic DNA using the immunoSEQ Assay, a bias-controlled multiplex PCR. The published analysis was carried out like this. The number of nucleated cells in each sample was estimated by amplification of reference gene primers within the assay. Sequence reads were collapsed and filtered to measure the absolute abundance of every unique TCRbeta CDR3 rearrangement. For each sample, productive Simpson clonality was calculated as the square root of Simpson's diversity index over productive rearrangements. TCRdb limited this immuneACCESS table to in-frame rearrangements with V and J called. A share of clones is missing; checked studies link under half to unresolved V genes, and the rest is unexplained. The V and J calls and clone size were taken over from that table, and D and trimming were inferred from the DNA. The sample yields more than 90,000 clones; around 72% were counted once. Roughly 25% of the sample is in the top ten clones.

Comment on this clone: Its antigen remains undetermined. There are no base qualities to consult, and no much larger clone falls within one base.

The sample comprised peripheral blood. Rearrangement joined TRBV18 to TRBJ1-3; TRBD1 lines up with 10 middle nucleotides. The receptor's source is a woman in her sixties or seventies in a cohort sampled during active or convalescent COVID-19. The sequenced DNA is TGTGCCAGCTCACCCCTCCGACCGGGGACAGGGGTTGGAAACACCATATATTTT. Its amino acids are CASSPLRPGTGVGNTIYF.